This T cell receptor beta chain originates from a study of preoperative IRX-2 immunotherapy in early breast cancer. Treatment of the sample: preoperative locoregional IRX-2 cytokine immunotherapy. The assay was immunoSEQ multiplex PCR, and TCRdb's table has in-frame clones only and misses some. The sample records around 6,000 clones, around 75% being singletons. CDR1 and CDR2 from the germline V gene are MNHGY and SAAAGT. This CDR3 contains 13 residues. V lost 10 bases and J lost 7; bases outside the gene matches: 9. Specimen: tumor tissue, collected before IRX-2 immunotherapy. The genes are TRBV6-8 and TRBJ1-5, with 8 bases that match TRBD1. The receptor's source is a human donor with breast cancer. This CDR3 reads CAISQDRDQPQHF. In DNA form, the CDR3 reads TGTGCCATCTCCCAGGACAGGGACCAGCCCCAGCATTTT.